Following are 7 T cell receptor delta chains from one sample sequenced in a study of γδ T cells in repeated Plasmodium falciparum infection. TCRdb called clones from the multiplex PCR reads again using CATT. The sample has 85,000 to 90,000 delta-chain clones; over 1.1% are singletons. Flow sorting of PBMC yielded separate Vgamma9/Vdelta2+ and Vdelta2-negative gammadelta T cell populations for bulk repertoire analysis. Sequencing used gamma-delta T cells from blood. These receptors originate from a pool of human donors (malaria-infected and uninfected, not separated).

This clone was observed many times. The rearrangement uses TRDV1 and TRDJ1, with 8 bases identical to TRDD3. J gave up 2 bases and V 11 bases, and 28 bases lay outside the gene matches. CDR3 length: 20 residues. The germline V gene has CDR1 TSWWSYY and CDR2 QGS. CDR3 sequence reads: CALGGSTFPVLLGDTDKLIF. CDR3 in DNA: TGTGCTTTAGGGGGCTCGACTTTCCCCGTACTGTTGGGGGATACCGATAAACTCATCTTT.

This clone has only a few counts. TCRdb shows a much larger clone's protein in place of this DNA's translation, and the two differ at residue 3, likely through a read error; the protein shown is translated from the DNA. This rearrangement joins TRDV1 to TRDJ1; TRDD3 aligns across 8 bases. TCRdb does not report a J gene; here it was assigned by matching the DNA to germline references. Germline-derived CDR1 and CDR2 are TSWWSYY and QGS. The CDR3 has 19 amino acids. DNA for the CDR3: TGTGCTCCTGGGGTACTAACTGGGGGGCGACCCGATTACACCGATAAACTCATCTTT. It specifies CAPGVLTGGRPDYTDKLIF.

In the case of this clone: This likely stems from a read error, as it lies one base from a far larger clone. Other nucleotide sequences in the sample specify the same CDR3. V usage is TRDV3 and J usage is TRDJ1, with a possible D match to TRDD3 (6 bases). CDR1 is TVYSNPD and CDR2 is GDNSRS in the germline V gene (reference sequence). V gave up 2 bases and J gave up 1 base, with 14 bases separating them. There are 14 residues in the CDR3. In DNA, the CDR3 is TGTGCCTTTGATGGGGGGTTCATCACCGATAAACTCATCTTT. Its protein product is CAFDGGFITDKLIF.

Many counts were recorded for this clone. The protein in TCRdb stems from a much larger clone and differs at residue 13 from this DNA's translation, likely a read error; here the protein is translated from the DNA. The chain has TRDV2 and TRDJ3, with D perhaps being TRDD2 or TRDD3 (5 bases each). Germline-derived CDR1 and CDR2 are GEAIGNYY and EKD. The CDR3 contains 18 residues. Here the CDR3 reads CACDTGMPFSWDARQMFF. CDR3 in DNA: TGTGCCTGTGACACCGGGATGCCCTTTTCCTGGGACGCCCGACAGATGTTTTTC.

This clone was observed at least ten times. The chain has TRDV1 and TRDJ2, with 8 bases that match TRDD3. This CDR3 comprises 14 residues. Per germline, CDR1 TSWWSYY and CDR2 QGS. J was trimmed by 8 bases and V by 2 bases; bases with no gene match: 4. CDR3 sequence: CALGEWGYRAQLFF. DNA for the CDR3: TGTGCTCTTGGGGAATGGGGATACCGGGCACAACTCTTCTTT.

For this clone: A read error is the likely source, as a far larger clone sits one nucleotide away. Other DNA sequences in this sample translate to the same CDR3. The CDR3 reads CALGELLQSPMGLIF. CDR3 sequence (DNA): TGTGCTCTTGGGGAACTACTACAATCCCCGATGGGACTCATCTTT. The chain employs TRDV1 and TRDJ1; D ambiguous. Assignment of the J gene here rests on matching the DNA to germline, because TCRdb gives none. This CDR3 has 15 amino acids. Deletions cut 0 bases from V and 10 bases from J, with 18 bases between. Germline CDR1 reads TSWWSYY; CDR2 reads QGS.

A remark on this clone: A read error is likely here: a far larger clone is one base away. The same CDR3 arises from other DNA sequences in this sample as well. The chain carries TRDV1 and TRDJ1, with D perhaps TRDD3 (6 bases). Because TCRdb records no J gene, it was assigned here through a match of the DNA to germline. V shed 3 bases and J shed 1 base, with 30 bases lying between them. Germline CDR1 is TSWWSYY and CDR2 is QGS. The CDR3 has 21 residues. CDR3 in DNA: TGTGCTCTTGGGGAGTTTAGCCCAGCACACCGGGGATTCAGATTCACCGATAAACTCATCTTT. Translating gives CALGEFSPAHRGFRFTDKLIF.